What follows is one T cell receptor beta chain and its context. Its antigen remains unknown. This sample is part of a study of cytomegalovirus exposure and HLA in healthy donors. Notes on the study in general: Previous analysis showed most TCR beta V segments were productive about 87% or about 30% of the time. What a later analysis reportedly showed was that an Asian-associated ancestry cluster had fewer N-insertions than the roughly 700-donor mean. Presence/absence analyses supposed approximately even sequencing depth among donors.

PCR used 60 Vbeta primers and 13 Jbeta primers. Repertoires were generated with immunoSEQ multiplex PCR, while TCRdb's copy carries only in-frame clones and drops some. The repertoire holds 60,000 to 75,000 clones, with approximately 58% as singletons. The CDR3 sequence is 12 residues long. The germline CDR1 and CDR2 sequences are LGHNT and FRNRAP. The germline V and J ends were trimmed by 5 bases and 4 bases, with 8 bases remaining between them. This chain joins TRBV12-5 and TRBJ1-1, with D unclear. The TCR was taken from a woman in her 50s in good health and CMV-seronegative. The sample was PBMCs. As DNA, the CDR3 is TGTGCTAGTGGTCCGGGTGGCACTGAAGCTTTCTTT. Protein: CASGPGGTEAFF.